This entry lists 11 T cell receptor beta chains sequenced from one sample in a study of shared clonotypes between healthy human individuals. Naive CD8 isolation took CD45RO-negative cells positively selected for CCR7 and excluded terminally differentiated effector memory CD45RA+ cells. The assay was immunoSEQ multiplex PCR, and TCRdb's table has in-frame clones only and misses some. This sample has about 600,000 clones; roughly 95% occur once, and the top ten carry about 0.11%. What was sequenced was naive CD8+ T cells sorted from blood. These receptor sequences come from a woman in her twenties or thirties in good health.

The chain employs TRBV7-9 and TRBJ2-1; TRBD2 might be the D (5 bases). This CDR3 has 13 residues. Germline values: CDR1 SEHNR, CDR2 FQNEAQ (reference sequence). Trimming took off 5 bases at V and 3 bases at J, with 8 bases between the two ends. The CDR3 here is CASSPGNYNEQFF. The CDR3 bases are TGTGCCAGCAGCCCCGGGAACTACAATGAGCAGTTCTTC.

This chain connects TRBV5-1 to TRBJ1-1; D gene ambiguous. Trimming stripped 1 base from V and 1 base from J, with 17 bases between. CDR3 length: 17 amino acids. Germline V gene lookup returns CDR1 SGHRS and CDR2 YFSETQ. The CDR3 DNA follows: TGCGCCAGCAGCTTGACTTATTACTCCGGGAGGAACACTGAAGCTTTCTTT. Its protein product is CASSLTYYSGRNTEAFF.

Details on this clone: One end of the junction varies from germline; a read error may be responsible. The genes are TRBV27 and TRBJ1-1; D gene uncertain. Germline V CDR1 and CDR2: MNHEY, SMNVEV (reference sequence). This CDR3 is built from 13 residues. CDR3 sequence reads: CASSISENTEAFF. As DNA, the CDR3 is TGTGCCAGCAGTATATCAGAGAACACTGAAGCTTTCTTT.

This rearrangement joins TRBV4-1 to TRBJ2-7; D not certain. The V gene lost 0 bases and the J gene lost 2 bases, with 11 bases spanning the gap. This CDR3 comprises 15 residues. Germline V gene sequence: CDR1 MGHRA, CDR2 YSYEKL. The CDR3 protein is CASSQDLHPTYEQYF. CDR3 coding DNA: TGCGCCAGCAGCCAAGATCTTCACCCTACCTACGAGCAGTACTTC.

The V gene is TRBV6-5, the J gene TRBJ1-4, with a weak D call TRBD1 (6 bases). V dropped 6 bases and J dropped 4 bases, with 15 bases sitting between them. CDR1 and CDR2 (germline): MNHEY, SVGAGI. The CDR3 sequence is 15 residues long. The CDR3 protein is CASSTYTGLNEKLFF. Here the CDR3 DNA reads TGTGCCAGCAGCACTTACACAGGGCTTAATGAAAAACTGTTTTTT.

The V call is TRBV6-1, the J call TRBJ1-3; D is unresolved. This CDR3 has 15 residues. Germline V gene sequence: CDR1 MNHNS, CDR2 SASEGT. V lost 0 bases to trimming and J lost 0 bases, with 6 bases between them. DNA of the CDR3: TGTGCCAGCAGTGAAGCCCCCGACTCTGGAAACACCATATATTTT. Translation gives CASSEAPDSGNTIYF.

The chain joins TRBV27 to TRBJ1-6; 7 bases are a match to TRBD1. The CDR3 contains 17 residues. Germline V gene sequence: CDR1 MNHEY, CDR2 SMNVEV (reference sequence). V shed 4 bases and J 6 bases; nucleotides not matched to a gene: 12. The CDR3 protein is CASSSLPRQGFNSPLHF. The CDR3 DNA sequence: TGTGCCAGCAGTTCCCTCCCTAGACAGGGATTTAATTCACCCCTCCACTTT.

This CDR3 is CASSPGQAPNEKLFF. CDR3 DNA sequence: TGTGCCAGCAGTCCCGGACAGGCCCCTAATGAAAAACTGTTTTTT. The chain carries TRBV27 and TRBJ1-4, with 7 bases aligning to TRBD1. V was clipped by 5 bases and J by 3 bases; unmatched bases: 6. Germline assignment: CDR1 MNHEY and CDR2 SMNVEV (reference sequence). CDR3 length equals 15 residues. Together with reference TRBV27 and TRBJ1-4, the CDR3 gives the full variable domain: EAQVTQNPRYLITVTGKKLTVTCSQNMNHEYMSWYRQDPGLGLRQIYYSMNVEVTDKGDVPEGYKVSRKEKRNFPLILESPSPNQTSLYFCASSPGQAPNEKLFFGSGTQLSVL.

The rearrangement links TRBV27 to TRBJ2-3; 10 bases align to TRBD2. Per germline, CDR1 MNHEY and CDR2 SMNVEV (reference sequence). V shed 6 bases, J shed 1 base, and the junction held 4 bases outside the gene matches. The CDR3 has 15 amino acids. DNA for the CDR3: TGTGCCAGCAGATCGGGGACTAGCGGCACAGATACGCAGTATTTT. Protein product: CASRSGTSGTDTQYF.

CDR3 protein: CASSLGTDGTYGYTF. As DNA, the CDR3 is TGTGCCAGCAGCTTGGGAACTGACGGCACCTATGGCTACACCTTC. J is TRBJ1-2 and V is TRBV5-5; D uncertain. Looked up from germline, CDR1 is SGHKS and CDR2 is YYEKEE (reference sequence). This CDR3 region has 15 residues. Trimming took 0 bases from V and 4 from J, leaving 13 bases between them.

Turning to this clone: This same CDR3 is encoded by further DNA sequences in the sample. The chain employs TRBV28 and TRBJ2-1; 11 positions match TRBD2. This CDR3 contains 13 residues. CDR1 and CDR2 (germline): MDHEN, SYDVKM. Trimming cost V 5 bases and J 6 bases; bases outside gene matches: 0. The CDR3 loop reads CASSLAGGNEQFF. The DNA for the CDR3 is TGTGCCAGCAGTCTAGCGGGAGGCAATGAGCAGTTCTTC.